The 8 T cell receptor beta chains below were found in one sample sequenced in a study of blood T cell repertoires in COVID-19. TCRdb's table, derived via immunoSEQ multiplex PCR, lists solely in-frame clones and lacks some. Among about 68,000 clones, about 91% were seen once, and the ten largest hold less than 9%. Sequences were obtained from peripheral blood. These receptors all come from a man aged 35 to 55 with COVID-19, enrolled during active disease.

The CDR3 coding sequence is TGTGCCAGCAGCTTCGGACTAGCTTACAATGAGCAGTTCTTC. Its protein is CASSFGLAYNEQFF. The chain is built from TRBV7-2 and TRBJ2-1, with TRBD2 identical over 8 bases. CDR3 length: 14 residues. Germline V lookup: CDR1 SGHTA, CDR2 FQGNSA. J lost 4 bases, V lost 3 bases, and 2 bases had no gene match.

As DNA, the CDR3 is TGTGCCAGCAGTCCGTCCACGGTAGAAAAACTGTTTTTT. It codes for CASSPSTVEKLFF. This rearrangement joins TRBV2 to TRBJ1-4; D not resolved. The V gene lost 5 bases and the J gene lost 8 bases, with 12 bases spanning the gap. Looked up from germline, CDR1 is SNHLY and CDR2 is FYNNEI. This CDR3 has 13 residues. Based on the CDR3 plus reference TRBV2 and TRBJ1-4, the full variable domain is EPEVTQTPSHQVTQMGQEVILRCVPISNHLYFYWYRQILGQKVEFLVSFYNNEISEKSEIFDDQFSVERPDGSNFTLKIRSTKLEDSAMYFCASSPSTVEKLFFGSGTQLSVL.

CDR3 region: CASSLHGGGAGRTF. The DNA for the CDR3 is TGCGCCAGCAGCTTACACGGAGGGGGCGCAGGTAGGACCTTC. The genes are TRBV5-1 and TRBJ1-2; 7 nucleotides agree with TRBD1. Trimming took 2 bases from V and 14 from J; bases not matched to a gene: 15. CDR3 length equals 14 residues. Per germline, CDR1 SGHRS and CDR2 YFSETQ.

The CDR3 DNA follows: TGTGCCAGCAGTGTACAGGGGGCTGAAGCTTTCTTT. It encodes CASSVQGAEAFF. J is TRBJ1-1 and V is TRBV28; 8 nucleotides align to TRBD1. CDR1 and CDR2 (germline): MDHEN, SYDVKM. The trim removed 5 bases at V and 6 bases at J, leaving 2 bases unmatched. The CDR3 is 12 amino acids.

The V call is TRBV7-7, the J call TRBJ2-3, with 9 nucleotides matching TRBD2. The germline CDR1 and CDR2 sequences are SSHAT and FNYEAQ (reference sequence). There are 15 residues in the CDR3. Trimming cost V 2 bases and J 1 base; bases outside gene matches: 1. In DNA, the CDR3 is TGTGCCAGCAGCTTAACTAGCGGGCGCACAGATACGCAGTATTTT. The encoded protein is CASSLTSGRTDTQYF.

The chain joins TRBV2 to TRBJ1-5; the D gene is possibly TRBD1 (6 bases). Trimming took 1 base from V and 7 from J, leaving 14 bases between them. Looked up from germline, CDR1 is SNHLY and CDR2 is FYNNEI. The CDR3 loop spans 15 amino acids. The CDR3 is CASSEVLSGVQPQHF. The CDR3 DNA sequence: TGTGCCAGCAGTGAAGTGTTGTCAGGGGTCCAGCCCCAGCATTTT.

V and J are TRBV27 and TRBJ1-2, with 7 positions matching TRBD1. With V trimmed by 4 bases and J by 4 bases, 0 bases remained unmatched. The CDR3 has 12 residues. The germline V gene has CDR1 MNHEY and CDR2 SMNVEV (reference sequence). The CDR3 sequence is CASSWDSYGYTF. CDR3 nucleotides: TGTGCCAGCAGTTGGGACAGCTATGGCTACACCTTC.

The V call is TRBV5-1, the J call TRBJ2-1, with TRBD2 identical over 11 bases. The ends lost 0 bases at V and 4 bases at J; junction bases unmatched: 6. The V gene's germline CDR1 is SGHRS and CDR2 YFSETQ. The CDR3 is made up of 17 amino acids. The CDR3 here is CASSLEIAGGTYNEQFF. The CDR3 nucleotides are TGCGCCAGCAGCTTGGAGATAGCGGGGGGGACTTACAATGAGCAGTTCTTC.